The 32 T cell receptor beta chains presented below share a single source sample, sequenced in a study of blood T cells in healthy people across ages. Combining a sample-barcoded 5' primer with a J-beta primer mix, a second PCR ran for 7 to 11 cycles. TCRdb reanalysed the 5' RACE reads using MiXCR and keeps one entry per CDR3 protein. This table has 500,000 to 700,000 distinct CDR3 sequences, about 30% appearing once. Sequencing was carried out using blood. The origin of the receptors is a woman aged 80 or over in good health.

This clonotype was counted ten times or more. The rearrangement joins TRBV7-2 to TRBJ1-2; D call uncertain. Trimming removed 2 bases from V and 6 bases from J, with 10 bases in between. The germline gives CDR1 SGHTA, CDR2 FQGNSA. The CDR3 length is 13 residues. The CDR3 coding sequence is TGTGCCAGCAGCTTAAGAGGCCAGGATGGCTACACCTTC. It translates to CASSLRGQDGYTF. The complete variable domain, with remaining parts taken from reference TRBV7-2 and TRBJ1-2, reads GAGVSQSPSNKVTEKGKDVELRCDPISGHTALYWYRQSLGQGLEFLIYFQGNSAPDKSGLPSDRFSAERTGGSVSTLTIQRTQQEDSAVYLCASSLRGQDGYTFGSGTRLTVV.

The J gene is TRBJ2-1, the V gene TRBV4-3, with 12 bases fitting TRBD1. V shed 0 bases and J 7 bases; nucleotides not matched to a gene: 7. Per germline, CDR1 LGHNA and CDR2 YSLEER. CDR3 length: 17 residues. CDR3 DNA: TGCGCCAGCAGCCAAGATACACCGGGACAGGGGGCAAATGAGCAGTTCTTC. It yields the protein CASSQDTPGQGANEQFF.

The chain combines TRBV6-6 with TRBJ2-4; a weak D match, TRBD2 (7 bases). The last part of the DNA fits TRBJ2-5 better; the J call may be wrong. The CDR3 loop spans 15 amino acids. Looked up from germline, CDR1 is MNHNY and CDR2 is SVGAGI (reference sequence). In DNA form, the CDR3 reads TGTGCCAGCGGGACTACAGGGATGGGAACAGAGACCCAGTACTTC. Encoded protein: CASGTTGMGTETQYF.

This rearrangement joins TRBV6-1 to TRBJ1-6; tentatively, D is TRBD1 (5 bases). The CDR3 is 17 amino acids. V was pared by 6 bases and J by 6 bases, with 21 bases between. CDR1 MNHNS and CDR2 SASEGT come from the germline V gene. The CDR3 here is CASSRDYRDPLNSPLHF. DNA of the CDR3: TGTGCCAGCAGCCGAGATTACCGGGACCCCCTTAATTCACCCCTCCACTTT.

V usage is TRBV20-1 and J usage is TRBJ1-5, with D possibly matching TRBD1 (5 bases). The CDR3 has 14 residues. Trimming left V 3 bases short and J 3 bases short, with 12 bases between. Per the germline V gene, CDR1 is DFQATT and CDR2 is SNEGSKA (reference sequence). CDR3 protein: CSARTAYINQPQHF. CDR3 in DNA: TGCAGTGCTAGGACAGCTTACATCAATCAGCCCCAGCATTTT.

Regarding this clonotype: The junction shows a germline mismatch at one end, possibly a read error. The rearrangement joins TRBV20-1 to TRBJ1-5; 7 bases match TRBD1. This CDR3 has 15 amino acids. Per the germline V gene, CDR1 is DFQATT and CDR2 is SNEGSKA (reference sequence). In DNA, the CDR3 is TGCAGTGCCCCCCGTACTAACAGGGGAAATCGGCCCCAGCATTTT. Its translation is CSAPRTNRGNRPQHF.

The V gene is TRBV7-2, the J gene TRBJ1-1; D ambiguous. The germline gives CDR1 SGHTA, CDR2 FQGNSA. Trimming removed 6 bases from V and 1 base from J, with 12 bases in between. The CDR3 has 14 amino acids. CDR3 nucleotides: TGTGCCAGCAGACCCCGGATATCGAACACTGAAGCTTTCTTT. Protein: CASRPRISNTEAFF.

In the case of this clonotype: This could be a read error, since a much larger clone is one nucleotide away. A read error is likely, as this CDR3 ends without the conserved phenylalanine or tryptophan. J is TRBJ1-5 and V is TRBV12-3 or TRBV12-4; a possible D gene is TRBD1 (5 bases). Trimming removed 2 bases from V and 1 base from J, with 12 bases in between. CDR3 length: 16 amino acids. The CDR3 DNA is TGTGCCAGCAGTTTATCAGGGCGGCTGAGCAATCAGCCCCAGCATTGT. Encoded protein: CASSLSGRLSNQPQHC.

In this sample, this clonotype turned up many times. The J gene is TRBJ1-2, the V gene TRBV5-1; D ambiguous. The germline CDR1 and CDR2 sequences are SGHRS and YFSETQ. Trimming took 0 bases from V and 2 from J, leaving 11 bases between them. This CDR3 has 15 amino acids. Here the CDR3 reads CASSLAPGGNYGYTF. CDR3 nucleotide sequence: TGCGCCAGCAGCTTGGCCCCGGGAGGGAACTATGGCTACACCTTC.

This clonotype was seen ten or more times. J is TRBJ2-1 and V is TRBV20-1; 8 bases align to TRBD2. The CDR3 spans 16 residues. Germline CDR1 and CDR2: DFQATT and SNEGSKA (reference sequence). V was pared by 1 base and J by 0 bases, with 5 bases of the junction left unmatched. The CDR3 protein is CSARVAGGYSYNEQFF. DNA of the CDR3: TGCAGTGCTAGAGTTGCGGGGGGATACTCCTACAATGAGCAGTTCTTC.

This clonotype was detected only a few times. The chain couples TRBV25-1 to TRBJ1-1, with D possibly matching TRBD1 (6 bases). This CDR3 comprises 13 residues. Trimming took off 7 bases at V and 5 bases at J, with 14 bases between the two ends. Germline V gives CDR1 MGHDK, CDR2 SYGVNS. The CDR3 protein is CASNTRGETEAFF. The CDR3 DNA reads TGTGCCAGCAATACCAGGGGAGAGACTGAAGCTTTCTTT.

This clonotype was recorded many times. The rearrangement joins TRBV20-1 to TRBJ1-2, with D hard to call. V gave up 0 bases and J gave up 6 bases, with 8 bases separating them. The CDR3 has 12 amino acids. Germline V gene data show CDR1 as DFQATT and CDR2 as SNEGSKA (reference sequence). The CDR3 sequence is CSARDRRDGYTF. CDR3 bases: TGCAGTGCTAGAGACAGACGAGATGGCTACACCTTC.

This clonotype was detected ten times or more. The genes are TRBV13 and TRBJ2-1; TRBD2 matches at 10 bases. CDR3 size: 15 residues. Trimming cost V 6 bases and J 9 bases; bases outside gene matches: 11. Germline V lookup: CDR1 PRHDT, CDR2 FYEKMQ (reference sequence). The CDR3 DNA reads as TGTGCCAGCAGTCCCAGCGGGGGGGCAAGTCGTGAGCAGTTCTTC. Amino acid sequence: CASSPSGGASREQFF. Combining the CDR3 with reference TRBV13 and TRBJ2-1 gives the whole variable domain AAGVIQSPRHLIKEKRETATLKCYPIPRHDTVYWYQQGPGQDPQFLISFYEKMQSDKGSIPDRFSAQQFSDYHSELNMSSLELGDSALYFCASSPSGGASREQFFGPGTRLTVL.

In this sample, this clonotype turned up a few times. The rearrangement joins TRBV12-3 or TRBV12-4 to TRBJ1-1; D is unclear. The CDR3 is 13 amino acids. Trimming took off 7 bases at V and 2 bases at J, with 11 bases between the two ends. CDR3 in amino acids: CASTEDFNTEAFF. Written as DNA, the CDR3 is TGTGCCAGCACCGAGGACTTTAACACTGAAGCTTTCTTT.

This clonotype was seen at least ten times. The CDR3 reads CASSLPGTGGTQYF. The CDR3 coding sequence is TGTGCCAGCAGTTTACCCGGGACTGGAGGGACCCAGTACTTC. The chain joins TRBV28 to TRBJ2-5; weak D call: TRBD2 (6 bases). V was trimmed by 2 bases and J by 7 bases, leaving 14 bases between them. CDR3 length: 14 residues. In germline, CDR1 is MDHEN, CDR2 SYDVKM.

This clonotype was picked up many times. The CDR3 reads CSALGSLAGGYGNEQFF. The CDR3 bases are TGCAGTGCCCTGGGTAGCCTAGCGGGGGGCTACGGCAATGAGCAGTTCTTC. The chain carries TRBV20-1 and TRBJ2-1; TRBD2 matches 11 bases. The CDR3 is made up of 17 amino acids. Germline CDR1 is DFQATT and CDR2 is SNEGSKA (reference sequence). V lost 6 bases and J lost 6; bases outside the gene matches: 16.

In this sample, this clonotype turned up a few times. This rearrangement joins TRBV7-8 to TRBJ1-5; 7 bases align to TRBD1. V was clipped by 5 bases and J by 4 bases; unmatched bases: 11. Germline-derived CDR1 and CDR2 are SGHVS and FQNEAQ. The CDR3 runs 16 residues. The CDR3 DNA follows: TGTGCCAGCAGCGTGGACGGGACAGTAGATAATCAGCCCCAGCATTTT. This codes for CASSVDGTVDNQPQHF.

This clonotype has ten or more counts. This chain joins TRBV7-3 and TRBJ2-5; D is ambiguous. The CDR3 is 13 amino acids. Trimming shortened V by 8 bases and J by 7 bases, and 17 bases separated the two germline ends. The V gene's germline CDR1 is SGHTA and CDR2 FQGTGA. CDR3 sequence reads: CASASDLGGTQYF. The CDR3 DNA reads TGTGCCAGCGCATCGGACCTAGGCGGGACCCAGTACTTC.

Comment on this clonotype: A much larger clone differs by one base, so this may be a read error. The V and J genes are TRBV5-4 and TRBJ2-4, with a weak D call TRBD2 (6 bases). The J call may be wrong; the DNA end is better matched by TRBJ2-5. The germline gives CDR1 SGHNT, CDR2 YYREEE (reference sequence). The CDR3 sequence is 16 residues long. CDR3 in amino acids: CASSFGSRRSRETQYF. The CDR3 DNA reads as TGTGCCAGCAGCTTCGGGAGCAGGCGGTCACGAGAGACCCAGTACTTC.

The CDR3 DNA is TGCAGTGCTAAAATGGGACTAGTCTACGAGCAGTACTTC. The encoded protein is CSAKMGLVYEQYF. This chain joins TRBV20-1 and TRBJ2-7, with TRBD2 identical over 8 bases. The CDR3 runs to 13 residues. Trimming cost V 4 bases and J 3 bases; bases outside gene matches: 5. Germline V gene data show CDR1 as DFQATT and CDR2 as SNEGSKA (reference sequence).

The rearrangement joins TRBV7-6 to TRBJ2-5, with 7 bases aligning to TRBD1. V was clipped by 5 bases and J by 13 bases; unmatched bases: 7. CDR1 SGHVS and CDR2 FNYEAQ come from the germline V gene. The CDR3 is 11 amino acids. In DNA form, the CDR3 reads TGTGCCAGCAGCCTGACAGGGTCAACGTACTTC. Residues: CASSLTGSTYF.

The rearrangement uses TRBV11-2 and TRBJ2-1; D call uncertain. The CDR3 has 10 residues. The ends were cut back, 5 bases at V and 10 bases at J, with 6 bases in the middle. Per the germline V gene, CDR1 is SGHAT and CDR2 is FQNNGV. For the CDR3, the DNA is TGTGCCAGCAGCCAGAGGGAGCAGTTCTTC. It yields the protein CASSQREQFF.

The sample holds one count of this clonotype. The V gene is TRBV29-1, the J gene TRBJ1-2, with D unresolved. Looked up from germline, CDR1 is SQVTM and CDR2 is ANQGSEA. Trimming removed 3 bases from V and 8 bases from J, with 16 bases in between. The CDR3 loop spans 13 amino acids. The CDR3 bases are TGCAGCGTTGAGGAAATGGCCCGCAGGGGCTACACCTTC. It specifies CSVEEMARRGYTF.

The CDR3 DNA reads as TGTGCCAGCAATCGGGGAGCAGAGACCCAGTACTTC. It codes for CASNRGAETQYF. V and J are TRBV6-2 or TRBV6-3 and TRBJ2-7, with a tentative D call TRBD2 (5 bases). TRBJ2-5 matches the DNA end more closely, so the J call is doubtful. The CDR3 covers 12 residues. Germline CDR1 and CDR2: MNHEY and SVGEGT.

Many counts were recorded for this clonotype. The chain is built from TRBV5-1 and TRBJ2-4, with D unresolved. This CDR3 comprises 17 residues. From germline, CDR1 is SGHRS and CDR2 YFSETQ. V lost 4 bases, J lost 0 bases, and 17 bases lay in between. In DNA, the CDR3 is TGCGCCAGCAGCGTCGACCCCACCCTTTTAGCCAAAAACATTCAGTACTTC. This gives the protein CASSVDPTLLAKNIQYF.

This chain uses TRBV4-2 with TRBJ2-1; no firm D call. Per germline, CDR1 LGHNA and CDR2 YNFKEQ. The V end was cut by 4 bases, the J end by 7 bases, with 14 bases between. CDR3 length equals 14 residues. The CDR3 sequence is CASSLGSNGNEQFF. CDR3 sequence (DNA): TGTGCCAGCAGCCTCGGCAGCAACGGGAATGAGCAGTTCTTC.

This clonotype was seen ten or more times. The rearrangement links TRBV7-9 to TRBJ2-5, with D possibly TRBD1 on 6 matching bases. The CDR3 sequence is 14 residues long. V lost 2 bases and J 0 bases, leaving 7 bases between the germline ends. The V gene's germline CDR1 is SEHNR and CDR2 FQNEAQ (reference sequence). The CDR3 spells CASSLTGYQETQYF. CDR3 sequence (DNA): TGTGCCAGCAGCTTAACAGGGTACCAAGAGACCCAGTACTTC.

The table lists this clonotype with many counts. The chain carries TRBV20-1 and TRBJ2-7; perhaps TRBD1 as D (5 bases). The CDR3 consists of 12 residues. Germline V gives CDR1 DFQATT, CDR2 SNEGSKA (reference sequence). V gave up 5 bases and J gave up 3 bases, with 11 bases separating them. This CDR3 reads CSAARELYEQYF. DNA of the CDR3: TGCAGTGCTGCCAGGGAACTCTACGAGCAGTACTTC.

This clonotype was observed at least ten times. The V call is TRBV6-1, the J call TRBJ2-3, with 10 bases lining up with TRBD2. CDR1 is MNHNS, CDR2 SASEGT, per germline. This CDR3 contains 17 residues. V trimming: 0 bases; J trimming: 5 bases; junction bases outside the gene matches: 8. The CDR3 DNA reads TGTGCCAGCAGTGAAGCGCCCAGCGGGGGGGCCAGAGATACGCAGTATTTT. This codes for CASSEAPSGGARDTQYF.

This clonotype occurred a few times. The rearrangement joins TRBV3-1 to TRBJ1-1; TRBD1 might be the D (5 bases). V shed 6 bases and J shed 3 bases, with 11 bases lying between them. Germline loops: CDR1 LGHDT, CDR2 YNNKEL (reference sequence). The CDR3 has 13 amino acids. Here the CDR3 DNA reads TGTGCCAGCAGTCCCAGGGTTTACACTGAAGCTTTCTTT. This encodes CASSPRVYTEAFF.

In this sample, this clonotype turned up many times. This chain connects TRBV4-3 to TRBJ1-5; D is perhaps TRBD1 (6 bases). V lost 0 bases, J lost 12 bases, and 12 bases lay in between. Germline-derived CDR1 and CDR2 are LGHNA and YSLEER. This CDR3 is 13 amino acids long. In DNA, the CDR3 is TGCGCCAGCAGCCAAGATAAGGGCAGGGGCCAGCATTTT. Amino acid sequence: CASSQDKGRGQHF.

V gene TRBV27 combines with J gene TRBJ2-1; TRBD1 aligns across 9 bases. Germline CDR1 reads MNHEY; CDR2 reads SMNVEV (reference sequence). This CDR3 spans 16 amino acids. V was clipped by 1 base and J by 3 bases; unmatched bases: 4. Here the CDR3 reads CASSLLTGGYYNEQFF. The DNA of the CDR3 is TGTGCCAGCAGTTTATTAACAGGGGGCTACTACAATGAGCAGTTCTTC.